Below, one T cell receptor (beta chain) is given with its context. This clone was detected only once. The antigen this receptor binds is unknown. Qualities for individual bases were not recorded, and no much larger clone is one base off. The collaborating institutions used their own protocols to collect whole blood in K2EDTA tubes. For TCRbeta analysis, collaborators shipped samples in one of three forms: frozen whole blood, isolated PBMCs, or DNA extracted from either of those sample types. This sample is drawn from a study of blood T cell repertoires in COVID-19 (dated by TCRdb to the early 2020s). Background on the whole study: Samples covering the acute and convalescent phases of COVID-19 were provided by collaborators in the United States, Italy and Spain. Samples came from the ongoing ImmuneRACE study (first 160 participants) plus 1,254 subjects from 6 global collaborators. Subjects who had been exposed to COVID-19, were actively infected with it, or had recovered from it provided the deeply sampled blood TCRbeta repertoires that made up the dataset. Where available, HLA class I and class II types were obtained from metadata supplied by the sample provider rather than from assay-based typing. The prospective study material was composed of cDNA or gDNA derived from T cells, B-cell-depleted T cells, or PBMCs. Nearly every sample came with metadata listing a de-identified subject ID, COVID-19 status, age in years and sex. The repertoires were made available in a free public database intended to serve as a resource for research on the immune response to SARS-CoV-2. The study at large found these results: Clinical and demographic metadata were provided uncurated, with the amount varying by source and participant.

TCRbeta CDR3 regions were amplified from genomic DNA by means of the immunoSEQ Assay, a bias-controlled multiplex PCR. The authors' pipeline ran thus. Within the assay, amplification of reference gene primers was used to estimate how many nucleated cells each sample contained. To quantify the absolute abundance of each unique TCRbeta CDR3 rearrangement, sequence reads were collapsed and filtered. Productive Simpson clonality was computed per sample as the square root of Simpson's diversity index over productive rearrangements. Not all clones reach the TCRdb copy of this immuneACCESS table, which keeps in-frame sequences only. Checked studies attribute under half of the gap to unresolved V genes and leave the rest unexplained. V, J and clone size were drawn from that table, and D and trimming were deduced from the DNA. For this sample there are roughly 240,000 clones; about 86% appear just once. About 4% of the sample goes to the ten largest clones.

Looking up the germline V gene yields CDR1 MNHEY and CDR2 SVGAGI. The CDR3 holds 14 amino acids from the cysteine to the phenylalanine. Of the read, only the CDR3 DNA is kept; its 42 bases are in frame from base 1. V loses 0 bases of germline sequence and J loses 3 bases, and the interval between the two ends is 7 bases. This clonotype originated in a man younger than 35 with active or convalescent COVID-19. The sequenced sample consisted of peripheral blood. The sequence is built from TRBV6-5 and TRBJ2-3; matching of 5 bases hints at TRBD2 as the D gene. The DNA sequence follows: TGTGCCAGCAGTTACTCGAGGGTGACAGATACGCAGTATTTT. Translation gives CASSYSRVTDTQYF.